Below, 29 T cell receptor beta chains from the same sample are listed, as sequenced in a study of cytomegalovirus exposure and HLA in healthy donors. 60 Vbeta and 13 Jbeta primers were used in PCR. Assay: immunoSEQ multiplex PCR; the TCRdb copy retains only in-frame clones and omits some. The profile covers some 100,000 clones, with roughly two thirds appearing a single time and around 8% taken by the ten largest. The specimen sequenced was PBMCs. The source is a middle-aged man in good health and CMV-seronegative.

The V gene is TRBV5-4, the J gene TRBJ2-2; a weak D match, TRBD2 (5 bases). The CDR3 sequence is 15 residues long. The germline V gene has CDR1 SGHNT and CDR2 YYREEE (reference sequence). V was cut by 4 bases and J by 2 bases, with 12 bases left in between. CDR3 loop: CASSSYRGNTGELFF. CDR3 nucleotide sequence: TGTGCCAGCAGCAGCTACCGGGGAAACACCGGGGAGCTGTTTTTT.

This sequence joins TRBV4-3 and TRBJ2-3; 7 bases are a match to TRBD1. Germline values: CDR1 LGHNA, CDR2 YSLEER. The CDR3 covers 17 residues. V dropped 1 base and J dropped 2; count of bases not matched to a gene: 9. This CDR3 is CASSQGGGRANTDTQYF. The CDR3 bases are TGCGCCAGCAGCCAAGGAGGGGGCAGGGCTAACACAGATACGCAGTATTTT.

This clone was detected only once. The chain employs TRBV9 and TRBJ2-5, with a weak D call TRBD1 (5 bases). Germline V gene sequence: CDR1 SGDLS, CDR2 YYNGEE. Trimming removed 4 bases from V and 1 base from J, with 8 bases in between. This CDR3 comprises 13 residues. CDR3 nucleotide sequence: TGTGCCAGCAGCCACAGGACCCAAGAGACCCAGTACTTC. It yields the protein CASSHRTQETQYF.

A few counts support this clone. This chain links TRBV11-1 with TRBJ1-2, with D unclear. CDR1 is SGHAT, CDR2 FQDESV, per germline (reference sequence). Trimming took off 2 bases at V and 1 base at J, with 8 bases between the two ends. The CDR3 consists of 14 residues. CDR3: CASSLHRGNYGYTF. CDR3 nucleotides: TGTGCCAGCAGCTTACATCGGGGTAACTATGGCTACACCTTC.

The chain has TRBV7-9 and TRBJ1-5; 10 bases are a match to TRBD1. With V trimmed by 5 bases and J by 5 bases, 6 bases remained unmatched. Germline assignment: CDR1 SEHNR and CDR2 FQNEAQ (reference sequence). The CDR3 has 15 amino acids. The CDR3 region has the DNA TGTGCCAGCAGCCCGGGACAGGGGAGCGATCAGCCCCAGCATTTT. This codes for CASSPGQGSDQPQHF.

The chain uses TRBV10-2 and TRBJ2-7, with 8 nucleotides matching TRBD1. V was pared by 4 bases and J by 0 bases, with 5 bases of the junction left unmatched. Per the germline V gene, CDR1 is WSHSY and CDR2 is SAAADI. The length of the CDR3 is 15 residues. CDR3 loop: CASSGGQANSYEQYF. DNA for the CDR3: TGCGCCAGCAGTGGGGGACAGGCAAACTCCTACGAGCAGTACTTC.

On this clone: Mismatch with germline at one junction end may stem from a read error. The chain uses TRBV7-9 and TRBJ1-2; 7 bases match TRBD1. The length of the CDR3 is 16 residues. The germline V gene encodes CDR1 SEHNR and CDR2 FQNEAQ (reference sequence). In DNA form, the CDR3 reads TGTTCCAGCAGCTACTCAACAGGGGCGTCGATCTATGGCTACACCTTC. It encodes CSSSYSTGASIYGYTF.

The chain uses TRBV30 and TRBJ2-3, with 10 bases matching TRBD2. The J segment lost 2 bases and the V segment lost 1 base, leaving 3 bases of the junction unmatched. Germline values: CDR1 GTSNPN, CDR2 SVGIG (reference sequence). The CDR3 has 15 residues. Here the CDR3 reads CAWSGTSGHTDTQYF. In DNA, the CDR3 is TGTGCCTGGAGTGGGACTAGCGGCCACACAGATACGCAGTATTTT. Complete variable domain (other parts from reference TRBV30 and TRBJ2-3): SQTIHQWPATLVQPVGSPLSLECTVEGTSNPNLYWYRQAAGRGLQLLFYSVGIGQISSEVPQNLSASRPQDRQFILSSKKLLLSDSGFYLCAWSGTSGHTDTQYFGPGTRLTVL.

The CDR3 reads CASSGDRKETQYF. CDR3 coding DNA: TGTGCCAGCAGTGGTGACAGAAAAGAGACCCAGTACTTC. The gene calls are TRBV2 and TRBJ2-5, with D perhaps TRBD1 (5 bases). This CDR3 has 13 amino acids. The V gene lost 4 bases and the J gene lost 3 bases, with 9 bases spanning the gap. Germline V gene data show CDR1 as SNHLY and CDR2 as FYNNEI.

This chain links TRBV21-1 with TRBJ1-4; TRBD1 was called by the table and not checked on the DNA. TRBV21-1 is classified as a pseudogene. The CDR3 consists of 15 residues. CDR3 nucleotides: TGTGCCAGCAGCCTTGACAGGGTCGAGGATGAAAAACTGTTTTTT. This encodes CASSLDRVEDEKLFF.

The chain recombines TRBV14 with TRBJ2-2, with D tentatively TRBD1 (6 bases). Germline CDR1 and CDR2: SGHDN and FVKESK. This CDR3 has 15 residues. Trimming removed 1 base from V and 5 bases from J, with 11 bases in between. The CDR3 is CASSQGRQGTGELFF. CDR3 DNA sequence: TGTGCCAGCAGCCAAGGAAGGCAGGGGACCGGGGAGCTGTTTTTT. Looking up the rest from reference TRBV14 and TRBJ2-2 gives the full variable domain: EAGVTQFPSHSVIEKGQTVTLRCDPISGHDNLYWYRRVMGKEIKFLLHFVKESKQDESGMPNNRFLAERTGGTYSTLKVQPAELEDSGVYFCASSQGRQGTGELFFGEGSRLTVL.

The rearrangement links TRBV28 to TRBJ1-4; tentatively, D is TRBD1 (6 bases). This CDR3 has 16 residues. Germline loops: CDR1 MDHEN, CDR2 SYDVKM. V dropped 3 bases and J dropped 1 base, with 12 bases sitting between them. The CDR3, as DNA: TGTGCCAGCAGTTTCTCAACAGGGAAAACTAATGAAAAACTGTTTTTT. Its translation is CASSFSTGKTNEKLFF.

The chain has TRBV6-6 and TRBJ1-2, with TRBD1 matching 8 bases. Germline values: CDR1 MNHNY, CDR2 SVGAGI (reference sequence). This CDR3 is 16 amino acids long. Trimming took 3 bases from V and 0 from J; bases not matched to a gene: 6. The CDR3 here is CASSYLKTGANYGYTF. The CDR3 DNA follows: TGTGCCAGCAGTTATCTCAAGACAGGGGCTAACTATGGCTACACCTTC.

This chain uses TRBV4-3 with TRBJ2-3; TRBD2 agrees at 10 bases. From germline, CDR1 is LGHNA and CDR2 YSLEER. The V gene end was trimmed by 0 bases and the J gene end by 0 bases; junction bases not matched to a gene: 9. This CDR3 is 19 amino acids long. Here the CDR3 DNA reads TGCGCCAGCAGCCAAGATGGGGCTAGCGGGGGTTACAGCACAGATACGCAGTATTTT. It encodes CASSQDGASGGYSTDTQYF.

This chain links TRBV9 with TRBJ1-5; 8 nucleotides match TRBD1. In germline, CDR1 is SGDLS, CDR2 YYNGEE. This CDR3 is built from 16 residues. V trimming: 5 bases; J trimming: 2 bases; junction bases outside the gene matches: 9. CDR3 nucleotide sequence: TGTGCCAGCAGTCCAGGGGGCGGGAAGGGCAATCAGCCCCAGCATTTT. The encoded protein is CASSPGGGKGNQPQHF.

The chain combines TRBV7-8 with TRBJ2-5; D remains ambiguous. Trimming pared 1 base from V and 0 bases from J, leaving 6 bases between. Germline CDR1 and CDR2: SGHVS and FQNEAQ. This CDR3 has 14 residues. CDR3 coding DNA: TGTGCCAGCAGCTTAGACACCGACCAAGAGACCCAGTACTTC. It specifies CASSLDTDQETQYF.

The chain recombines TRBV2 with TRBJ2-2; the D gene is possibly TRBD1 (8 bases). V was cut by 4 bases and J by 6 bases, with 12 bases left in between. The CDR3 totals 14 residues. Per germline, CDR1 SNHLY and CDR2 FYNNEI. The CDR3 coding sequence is TGTGCCAGCAGTGGGACAGGGAGGGCCGGGGAGCTGTTTTTT. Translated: CASSGTGRAGELFF. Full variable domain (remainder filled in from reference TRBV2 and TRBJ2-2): EPEVTQTPSHQVTQMGQEVILRCVPISNHLYFYWYRQILGQKVEFLVSFYNNEISEKSEIFDDQFSVERPDGSNFTLKIRSTKLEDSAMYFCASSGTGRAGELFFGEGSRLTVL.

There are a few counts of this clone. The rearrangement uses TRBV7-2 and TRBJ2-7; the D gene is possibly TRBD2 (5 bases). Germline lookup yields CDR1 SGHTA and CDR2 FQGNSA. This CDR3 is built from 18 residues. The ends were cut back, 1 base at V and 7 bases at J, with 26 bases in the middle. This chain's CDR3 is CASSLEGFLDSNPLEQYF. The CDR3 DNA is TGTGCCAGCAGCTTAGAGGGATTTTTGGACTCCAATCCATTGGAGCAGTACTTC.

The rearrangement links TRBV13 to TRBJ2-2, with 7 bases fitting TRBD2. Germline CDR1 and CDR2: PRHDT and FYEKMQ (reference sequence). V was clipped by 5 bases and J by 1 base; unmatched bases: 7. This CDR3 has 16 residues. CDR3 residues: CASSPGVAGNTGELFF. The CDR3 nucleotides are TGTGCCAGCAGCCCCGGGGTAGCGGGGAACACCGGGGAGCTGTTTTTT.

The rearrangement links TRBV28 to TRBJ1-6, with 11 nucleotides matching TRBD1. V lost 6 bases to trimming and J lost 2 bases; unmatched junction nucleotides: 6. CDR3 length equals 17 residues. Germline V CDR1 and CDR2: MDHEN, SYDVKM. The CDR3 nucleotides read TGTGCCAGCAGCCGCGGACAGGGGGCGACCTATAATTCACCCCTCCACTTT. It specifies CASSRGQGATYNSPLHF.

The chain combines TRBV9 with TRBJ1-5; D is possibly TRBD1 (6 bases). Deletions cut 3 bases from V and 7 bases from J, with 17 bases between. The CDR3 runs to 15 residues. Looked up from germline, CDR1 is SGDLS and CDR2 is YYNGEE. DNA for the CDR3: TGTGCCAGCAGCGCAGGGGTAGCTGTCGGGCAGCCCCAGCATTTT. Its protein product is CASSAGVAVGQPQHF.

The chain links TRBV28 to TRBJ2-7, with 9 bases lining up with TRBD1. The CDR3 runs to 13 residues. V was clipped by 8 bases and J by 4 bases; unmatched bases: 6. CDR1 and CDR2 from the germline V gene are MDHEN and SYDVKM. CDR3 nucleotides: TGTGCCAGCCACGGGACAGGGCGGTACGAGCAGTACTTC. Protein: CASHGTGRYEQYF.

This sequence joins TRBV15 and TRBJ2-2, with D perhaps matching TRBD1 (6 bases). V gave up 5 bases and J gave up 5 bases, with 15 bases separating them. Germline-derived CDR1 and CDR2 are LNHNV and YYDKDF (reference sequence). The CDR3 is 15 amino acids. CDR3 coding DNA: TGTGCCACCAGCTTAGCTGTGGGGGCAACCGGGGAGCTGTTTTTT. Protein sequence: CATSLAVGATGELFF.

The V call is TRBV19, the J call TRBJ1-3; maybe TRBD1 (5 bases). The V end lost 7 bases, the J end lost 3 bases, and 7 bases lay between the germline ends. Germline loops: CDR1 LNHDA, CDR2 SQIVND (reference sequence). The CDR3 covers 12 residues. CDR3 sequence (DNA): TGTGCCAGTAAAGGGGATGGAAACACCATATATTTT. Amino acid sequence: CASKGDGNTIYF. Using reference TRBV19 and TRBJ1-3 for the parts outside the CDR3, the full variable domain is DGGITQSPKYLFRKEGQNVTLSCEQNLNHDAMYWYRQDPGQGLRLIYYSQIVNDFQKGDIAEGYSVSREKKESFPLTVTSAQKNPTAFYLCASKGDGNTIYFGEGSWLTVV.

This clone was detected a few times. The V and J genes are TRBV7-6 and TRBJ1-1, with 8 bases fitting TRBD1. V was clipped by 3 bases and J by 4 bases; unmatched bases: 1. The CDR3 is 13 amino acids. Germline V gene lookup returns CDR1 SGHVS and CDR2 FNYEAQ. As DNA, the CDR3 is TGTGCCAGCAGCTTCGGACAGGGCACTGAAGCTTTCTTT. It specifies CASSFGQGTEAFF.

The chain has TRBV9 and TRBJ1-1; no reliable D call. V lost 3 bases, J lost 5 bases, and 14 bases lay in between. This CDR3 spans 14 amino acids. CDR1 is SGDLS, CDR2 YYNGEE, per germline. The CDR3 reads CASSALGGGTEAFF. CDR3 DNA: TGTGCCAGCAGCGCCTTAGGCGGTGGGACTGAAGCTTTCTTT.

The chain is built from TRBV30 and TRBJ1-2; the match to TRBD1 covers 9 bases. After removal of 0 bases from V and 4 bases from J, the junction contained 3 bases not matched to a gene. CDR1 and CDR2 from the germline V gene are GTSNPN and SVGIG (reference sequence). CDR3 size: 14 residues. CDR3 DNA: TGTGCCTGGAGTGTACGGGACAGGGCCTATGGCTACACCTTC. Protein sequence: CAWSVRDRAYGYTF.

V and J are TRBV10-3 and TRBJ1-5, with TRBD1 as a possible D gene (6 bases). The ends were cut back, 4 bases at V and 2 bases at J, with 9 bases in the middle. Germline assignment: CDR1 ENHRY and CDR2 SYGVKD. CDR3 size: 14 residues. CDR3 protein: CAISGRGGNQPQHF. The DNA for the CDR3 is TGTGCCATCAGTGGCAGGGGCGGCAATCAGCCCCAGCATTTT.

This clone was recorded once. The CDR3 coding sequence is TGTGCCAGCAGCTCCGGTGGGAGTGAAGCTTTCTTT. It is translated as CASSSGGSEAFF. V usage is TRBV7-6 and J usage is TRBJ1-1; D is unresolved. The CDR3 totals 12 residues. The V gene lost 4 bases and the J gene lost 7 bases, with 10 bases spanning the gap. In germline, CDR1 is SGHVS, CDR2 FNYEAQ.